The 21 T cell receptor beta chains presented below share a single source sample, sequenced in a study of cytomegalovirus exposure and HLA in healthy donors (dated by TCRdb to the late 2010s). The library was generated by the immunoSEQ multiplex PCR assay. The source is immuneACCESS, and TCRdb retained only in-frame sequences with V and J called. Part of the clones is not carried over; for the studies checked, unresolved V genes explain less than half of this, and the remainder is unexplained. This sample lists some 140,000 clones; 86% were detected once. About 2.7% of the sample is taken by the ten largest. Sequencing was carried out using PBMCs. All receptors derive from a man younger than 35 in good health and CMV-seronegative.

A single count supports this clone. This chain connects TRBV28 to TRBJ1-5; D might be TRBD1 (5 bases). CDR1 and CDR2 (germline): MDHEN, SYDVKM. This CDR3 contains 17 residues. V was cut by 2 bases and J by 0 bases, with 14 bases left in between. The CDR3 spells CASSLPPQGYSNQPQHF. CDR3 DNA: TGTGCCAGCAGTTTACCCCCTCAGGGATATAGCAATCAGCCCCAGCATTTT.

The chain employs TRBV13 and TRBJ2-7; TRBD1 matches at 7 bases. The V and J ends lost 5 bases and 2 bases, in that order; junction bases with no gene match: 3. The CDR3 contains 13 residues. The germline V gene has CDR1 PRHDT and CDR2 FYEKMQ (reference sequence). CDR3 sequence reads: CASSPDRAYEQYF. The CDR3 nucleotides are TGTGCCAGCAGCCCCGACAGGGCCTACGAGCAGTACTTC.

This clone was seen only a few times. The gene calls are TRBV12-5 and TRBJ1-5; no reliable D call. Germline lookup yields CDR1 LGHNT and CDR2 FRNRAP. This CDR3 comprises 14 residues. Trimming removed 3 bases from V and 6 bases from J, with 12 bases in between. The CDR3 protein is CASGFGHERQPQHF. Here the CDR3 DNA reads TGTGCTAGTGGTTTCGGCCACGAGCGTCAGCCCCAGCATTTT.

V and J are TRBV7-2 and TRBJ2-3; TRBD2 matches 7 bases. Germline CDR1 and CDR2: SGHTA and FQGNSA. V was pared by 5 bases and J by 0 bases, with 14 bases of the junction left unmatched. The CDR3 totals 18 residues. CDR3 protein: CASSNSGPLAVSTDTQYF. Here the CDR3 DNA reads TGTGCCAGCAGCAATAGTGGACCTCTAGCGGTGAGCACAGATACGCAGTATTTT.

V is TRBV18 and J is TRBJ2-5; D ambiguous. Trimming cost V 3 bases and J 5 bases, with 13 bases left between them. This CDR3 region has 14 residues. The V gene's germline CDR1 is KGHSH and CDR2 LQKENI. The CDR3, as DNA: TGTGCCAGCTCACCGAGATCCGTCGCGGAGACCCAGTACTTC. Protein sequence: CASSPRSVAETQYF.

The rearrangement joins TRBV10-3 to TRBJ1-4; 8 positions agree with TRBD1. This CDR3 is built from 13 residues. The junction had 3 bases not matched to a gene; V was cut back by 6 bases and J by 6 bases. The germline gives CDR1 ENHRY, CDR2 SYGVKD. The CDR3 DNA follows: TGTGCCATCAGAGGGACAGGAGATGAAAAACTGTTTTTT. As protein: CAIRGTGDEKLFF.

The chain uses TRBV27 and TRBJ2-7; 7 nucleotides align to TRBD2. Germline values: CDR1 MNHEY, CDR2 SMNVEV (reference sequence). This CDR3 is built from 13 residues. J was trimmed by 2 bases and V by 6 bases; bases with no gene match: 4. The CDR3, as DNA: TGTGCCAGCAGCCTTGGACTAGCCTACGAGCAGTACTTC. Translation: CASSLGLAYEQYF.

This sequence joins TRBV11-3 and TRBJ2-2, with 8 bases that match TRBD1. The V gene's germline CDR1 is SGHNT and CDR2 YENEEA. The V segment lost 5 bases and the J segment 5 bases; nucleotides outside the gene matches: 4. CDR3 size: 14 residues. DNA of the CDR3: TGTGCCAGCAGCCTCAACAGGGGGACCGGGGAGCTGTTTTTT. Translation: CASSLNRGTGELFF.

The genes are TRBV28 and TRBJ1-5; 9 nucleotides match TRBD1. Germline-derived CDR1 and CDR2 are MDHEN and SYDVKM. This CDR3 has 15 amino acids. V lost 6 bases to trimming and J lost 0 bases; unmatched junction nucleotides: 3. CDR3 nucleotide sequence: TGTGCCAGCAGCAACAGGGGGCTTAGCAATCAGCCCCAGCATTTT. Its protein product is CASSNRGLSNQPQHF. The variable domain in full, completed from reference TRBV28 and TRBJ1-5, reads DVKVTQSSRYLVKRTGEKVFLECVQDMDHENMFWYRQDPGLGLRLIYFSYDVKMKEKGDIPEGYSVSREKKERFSLILESASTNQTSMYLCASSNRGLSNQPQHFGDGTRLSIL.

J is TRBJ2-5 and V is TRBV4-2, with 7 bases lining up with TRBD2. Per the germline V gene, CDR1 is LGHNA and CDR2 is YNFKEQ. With 3 bases clipped from V and 0 bases from J, the junction kept 1 base outside the gene matches. This CDR3 contains 14 residues. The CDR3 bases are TGTGCCAGCAGCCACGGGACTAACCAAGAGACCCAGTACTTC. It encodes CASSHGTNQETQYF.

The V call is TRBV5-1, the J call TRBJ2-1; 7 nucleotides line up with TRBD2. CDR3 length equals 14 residues. J gave up 7 bases and V 1 base, and 5 bases lay outside the gene matches. The V gene's germline CDR1 is SGHRS and CDR2 YFSETQ. The CDR3 loop reads CASSLKRGSNEQFF. CDR3 DNA sequence: TGCGCCAGCAGCTTGAAGCGGGGAAGTAATGAGCAGTTCTTC.

The chain uses TRBV19 and TRBJ2-7; 9 bases align to TRBD1. The V segment lost 3 bases and the J segment 6 bases; nucleotides outside the gene matches: 9. Germline loops: CDR1 LNHDA, CDR2 SQIVND (reference sequence). The CDR3 has 15 residues. As DNA, the CDR3 is TGTGCCAGTAGTATCCCTACCGGGACAGGGAGCGAGCAGTACTTC. Its translation is CASSIPTGTGSEQYF.

This sequence joins TRBV19 and TRBJ2-1; possibly TRBD1 for D (6 bases). Germline CDR1 is LNHDA and CDR2 is SQIVND (reference sequence). Trimming left V 6 bases short and J 4 bases short, with 19 bases between. This CDR3 has 16 residues. Here the CDR3 reads CASRHYRTDEYNEQFF. The CDR3 DNA is TGTGCCAGTAGACATTACAGGACAGACGAATACAATGAGCAGTTCTTC. Full variable domain (remainder filled in from reference TRBV19 and TRBJ2-1): DGGITQSPKYLFRKEGQNVTLSCEQNLNHDAMYWYRQDPGQGLRLIYYSQIVNDFQKGDIAEGYSVSREKKESFPLTVTSAQKNPTAFYLCASRHYRTDEYNEQFFGPGTRLTVL.

The chain carries TRBV25-1 and TRBJ2-4; weak D call: TRBD1 (6 bases). V lost 3 bases, J lost 0 bases, and 12 bases lay in between. The CDR3 consists of 16 residues. The V gene's germline CDR1 is MGHDK and CDR2 SYGVNS. CDR3 in DNA: TGTGCCAGCAGTGAGACAGGCCCTATAGCCAAAAACATTCAGTACTTC. Translated: CASSETGPIAKNIQYF.

The rearrangement links TRBV18 to TRBJ2-7; TRBD2 matches at 9 bases. J was trimmed by 5 bases and V by 6 bases; bases with no gene match: 14. Germline CDR1 and CDR2: KGHSH and LQKENI. The CDR3 covers 16 residues. DNA of the CDR3: TGTGCCAGCTCGCCTCCGGGACTTAGCGGGAGCAACGAGCAGTACTTC. It specifies CASSPPGLSGSNEQYF.

The chain joins TRBV6-6 to TRBJ2-7, with 15 positions matching TRBD2. V was clipped by 6 bases and J by 3 bases; unmatched bases: 6. This CDR3 comprises 16 residues. Germline V gene lookup returns CDR1 MNHNY and CDR2 SVGAGI (reference sequence). The CDR3 is CASSQGTSGRIYEQYF. The CDR3 nucleotides are TGTGCCAGCAGCCAAGGGACTAGCGGGAGGATCTACGAGCAGTACTTC.

The gene calls are TRBV15 and TRBJ2-4, with D possibly TRBD2 on 7 matching bases. From germline, CDR1 is LNHNV and CDR2 YYDKDF (reference sequence). Trimming left V 0 bases short and J 4 bases short, with 13 bases between. This CDR3 contains 16 residues. The CDR3 reads CATSRDVGGGKNIQYF. The CDR3, as DNA: TGTGCCACCAGCAGAGATGTAGGGGGAGGGAAAAACATTCAGTACTTC.

This rearrangement joins TRBV9 to TRBJ2-3; a weak D match, TRBD2 (5 bases). Germline CDR1 and CDR2: SGDLS and YYNGEE. V was trimmed by 4 bases and J by 6 bases, leaving 12 bases between them. This CDR3 has 13 residues. CDR3 sequence (DNA): TGTGCCAGCAGCCCCCTGCGGGCGGATACGCAGTATTTT. Amino acid sequence: CASSPLRADTQYF.

The table lists this clone with a count of one. The chain combines TRBV18 with TRBJ1-1; no clear D. The CDR3 contains 13 residues. Germline V CDR1 and CDR2: KGHSH, LQKENI. The V end was cut by 3 bases, the J end by 3 bases, with 8 bases between. The CDR3: CASSPVADTEAFF. The CDR3 coding sequence is TGTGCCAGCTCACCGGTCGCGGACACTGAAGCTTTCTTT.

This chain uses TRBV5-1 with TRBJ2-1; 10 positions match TRBD1. Germline CDR1 and CDR2: SGHRS and YFSETQ. V shed 2 bases, J shed 13 bases, and the junction held 9 bases outside the gene matches. The CDR3 runs to 14 residues. CDR3 protein: CASSLGTGAGGQFF. CDR3 nucleotide sequence: TGCGCCAGCAGCTTAGGGACAGGGGCCGGCGGCCAGTTCTTC.

The chain combines TRBV19 with TRBJ2-7, with 10 nucleotides matching TRBD2. This CDR3 has 14 amino acids. The V and J ends lost 4 bases and 4 bases, in that order; junction bases with no gene match: 4. CDR1 LNHDA and CDR2 SQIVND come from the germline V gene (reference sequence). In DNA, the CDR3 is TGTGCCAGTAGTAAGCGGGAGGGCCAATACGAGCAGTACTTC. Protein product: CASSKREGQYEQYF.